A selection of T cell receptor beta chains follows, all from one sample in a study of T cell responses to AZD1222 COVID-19 vaccine. Sequenced by immunoSEQ multiplex PCR; TCRdb stores in-frame clones only, minus some. Altogether roughly 170,000 clones are present, 90% being singletons, with the ten largest covering 2.5% to 3%. Specimen: peripheral blood, collected on day 0 of AZD1222 vaccination. These receptors were obtained from an adult in good health. Both conserved end residues are part of each CDR3. The D gene is left open where the match is weak. Clone sizes are given selectively: once, few, many, or a class where the clone is expanded.

j_gene: TRBJ1-2
v_gene: TRBV6-5
d_gene: NA
abundance: NA
CDR3aa: CASSYFTLREGYGYTF
CDR3nt: TGTGCCAGCAGTTACTTCACGCTGAGGGAGGGCTATGGCTACACCTTC

j_gene: TRBJ1-6
v_gene: TRBV10-3
d_gene: NA
abundance: NA
CDR3aa: CADRRDTDSPLHF
CDR3nt: TGTGCCGACCGACGGGACACAGATTCACCCCTCCACTTT

j_gene: TRBJ2-3
v_gene: TRBV30
d_gene: NA
abundance: NA
CDR3aa: CAWVSTSFPGHQTADTQYF
CDR3nt: TGTGCCTGGGTCTCCACGTCCTTTCCGGGACACCAGACCGCAGATACGCAGTATTTT

j_gene: TRBJ2-1
v_gene: TRBV30
d_gene: NA
abundance: NA
CDR3aa: CAWSGLLGHEQFF
CDR3nt: TGTGCCTGGAGTGGACTCCTCGGGCATGAGCAGTTCTTC

j_gene: TRBJ1-1
v_gene: TRBV6-5
d_gene: NA
abundance: NA
CDR3aa: CASSYSSSNTEAFF
CDR3nt: TGTGCCAGCAGTTACTCGAGCAGCAACACTGAAGCTTTCTTT

j_gene: TRBJ2-5
v_gene: TRBV9
d_gene: NA
abundance: NA
CDR3aa: CASSARDIKETQYF
CDR3nt: TGTGCCAGCAGCGCCAGGGATATTAAAGAGACCCAGTACTTC

j_gene: TRBJ1-2
v_gene: TRBV7-2
d_gene: NA
abundance: NA
CDR3aa: CASSKGGVSHGYTF
CDR3nt: TGTGCCAGCAGCAAGGGGGGGGTGTCGCATGGCTACACCTTC

j_gene: TRBJ2-4
v_gene: TRBV6-1
d_gene: NA
abundance: NA
CDR3aa: CASSETAKNIQYF
CDR3nt: TGTGCCAGCAGTGAGACAGCCAAAAACATTCAGTACTTC

j_gene: TRBJ2-7
v_gene: TRBV3-1/TRBV3-2
d_gene: NA
abundance: NA
CDR3aa: CASSRGKAGTSYEQYF
CDR3nt: TGTGCCAGCAGCCGAGGAAAGGCGGGGACCTCCTACGAGCAGTACTTC

j_gene: TRBJ1-4
v_gene: TRBV3-1/TRBV3-2
d_gene: TRBD1
abundance: NA
CDR3aa: CASSQDKLSAGGKLFF
CDR3nt: TGTGCCAGCAGCCAAGATAAGTTATCCGCAGGGGGAAAACTGTTTTTT

j_gene: TRBJ1-1
v_gene: TRBV4-3
d_gene: NA
abundance: NA
CDR3aa: CASSQLPGTNTEAFF
CDR3nt: TGCGCCAGCAGCCAACTCCCGGGGACGAACACTGAAGCTTTCTTT

j_gene: TRBJ2-7
v_gene: TRBV27
d_gene: NA
abundance: NA
CDR3aa: CASSLMGDTYEQYF
CDR3nt: TGTGCCAGCAGTTTAATGGGGGACACCTACGAGCAGTACTTC

j_gene: TRBJ2-6
v_gene: TRBV30
d_gene: TRBD1
abundance: NA
CDR3aa: CASPPPGQGFSGANVLTF
CDR3nt: TGTGCCTCACCCCCCCCCGGACAGGGTTTCTCTGGGGCCAACGTCCTGACTTTC

j_gene: TRBJ2-7
v_gene: TRBV2
d_gene: NA
abundance: NA
CDR3aa: CASASSNEQYF
CDR3nt: TGTGCCAGCGCCTCATCCAACGAGCAGTACTTC

j_gene: TRBJ1-1
v_gene: TRBV2
d_gene: NA
abundance: NA
CDR3aa: CASRGRKAFF
CDR3nt: TGTGCCAGCAGAGGTAGAAAAGCTTTCTTT

j_gene: TRBJ1-2
v_gene: TRBV5-6
d_gene: NA
abundance: once
CDR3aa: CASSWTGGRNYGYTF
CDR3nt: TGTGCCAGCAGCTGGACGGGGGGCCGGAACTATGGCTACACCTTC

j_gene: TRBJ1-1
v_gene: TRBV11-3
d_gene: NA
abundance: NA
CDR3aa: CASSLSNRRAFF
CDR3nt: TGTGCCAGCAGCTTAAGCAACCGGCGGGCTTTCTTT

j_gene: TRBJ1-1
v_gene: TRBV5-1
d_gene: NA
abundance: NA
CDR3aa: CASSLAGGRDAFF
CDR3nt: TGCGCCAGCAGCTTGGCCGGGGGCCGGGACGCTTTCTTT

j_gene: TRBJ2-2
v_gene: TRBV9
d_gene: TRBD1
abundance: NA
CDR3aa: CASSGFRTGRDTGELFF
CDR3nt: TGTGCCAGCAGCGGATTCCGGACAGGGCGGGACACCGGGGAGCTGTTTTTT